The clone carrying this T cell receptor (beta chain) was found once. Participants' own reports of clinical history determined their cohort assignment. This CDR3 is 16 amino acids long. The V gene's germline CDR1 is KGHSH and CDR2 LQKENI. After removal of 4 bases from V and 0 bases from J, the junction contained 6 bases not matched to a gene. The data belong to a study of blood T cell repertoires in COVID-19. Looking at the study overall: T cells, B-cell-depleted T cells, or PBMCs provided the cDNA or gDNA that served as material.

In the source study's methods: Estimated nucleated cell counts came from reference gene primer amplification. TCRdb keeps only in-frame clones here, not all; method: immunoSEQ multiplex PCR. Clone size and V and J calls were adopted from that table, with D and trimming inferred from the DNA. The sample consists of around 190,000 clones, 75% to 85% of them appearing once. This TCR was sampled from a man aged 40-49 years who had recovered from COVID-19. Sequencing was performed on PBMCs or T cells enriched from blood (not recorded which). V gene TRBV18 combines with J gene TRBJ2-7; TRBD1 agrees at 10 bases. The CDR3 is CASSRAGTGASYEQYF. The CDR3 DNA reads TGTGCCAGCTCACGAGCCGGGACAGGGGCCTCCTACGAGCAGTACTTC.